The entry below describes one T cell receptor (beta chain). As yet, its antigen is unknown. The entry originates in a study of cytotoxic CD8 clonotypes in ibrutinib-treated CLL. Study findings and constraints: The study found baseline clonality above age-matched healthy donors, tracking circulating CD8+ T-cell counts. Few clonotypes were public, and these shrank or held steady under treatment. Clonality increased at ibrutinib response, then returned toward baseline at progression.

Assay: immunoSEQ multiplex PCR; the TCRdb copy retains only in-frame clones and omits some. The sample lists tens of thousands of clones; roughly two thirds were seen once. The TCR sequence derives from a human donor with chronic lymphocytic leukemia. Sequences were derived from PBMCs, sampled after 12 months of ibrutinib treatment.

The CDR3 loop reads CSLNGGGTDTQYF. In DNA, the CDR3 is TGCAGCCTCAACGGGGGGGGTACAGATACGCAGTATTTT. The chain carries TRBV29-1 and TRBJ2-3; 8 bases are shared with TRBD2. V gave up 8 bases and J gave up 3 bases; unmatched junction bases: 7. This CDR3 has 13 amino acids. Germline CDR1 is SQVTM and CDR2 is ANQGSEA.